This T cell receptor beta chain was captured in a study of cytomegalovirus exposure and HLA in healthy donors. The CDR3 is 14 residues long. With V trimmed by 7 bases and J by 0 bases, 5 bases remained unmatched. The germline V gene has CDR1 SQVTM and CDR2 ANQGSEA. The donors were part of the validation cohort, which consisted of more than 90 subjects and was separate from the first cohort of around 620 subjects. Generated by immunoSEQ multiplex PCR, the TCRdb table keeps only in-frame clones and is missing some. This table has 170,000 or so clones, 84% appearing once. The TCR originated in a woman under 30 in good health and CMV-seropositive. Sequenced input: PBMCs. This sequence joins TRBV29-1 and TRBJ2-7, with 11 bases matching TRBD2. CDR3 sequence (DNA): TGCAGCGATAGCGGGGGGGATTACTCCTACGAGCAGTACTTC. Encoded protein: CSDSGGDYSYEQYF.